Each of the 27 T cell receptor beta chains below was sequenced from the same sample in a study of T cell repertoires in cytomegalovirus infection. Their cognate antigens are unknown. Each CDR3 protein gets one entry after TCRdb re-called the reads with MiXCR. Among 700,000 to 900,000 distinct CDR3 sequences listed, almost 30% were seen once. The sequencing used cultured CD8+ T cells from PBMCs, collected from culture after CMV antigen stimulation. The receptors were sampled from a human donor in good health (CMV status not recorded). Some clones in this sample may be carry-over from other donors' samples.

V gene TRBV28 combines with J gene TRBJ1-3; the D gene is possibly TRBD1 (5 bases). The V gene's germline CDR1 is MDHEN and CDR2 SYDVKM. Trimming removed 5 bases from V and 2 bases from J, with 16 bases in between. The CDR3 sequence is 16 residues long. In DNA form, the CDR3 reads TGTGCCAGCAGTACGTTAAAAGGGGTAGCTGGAAACACCATATATTTT. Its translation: CASSTLKGVAGNTIYF.

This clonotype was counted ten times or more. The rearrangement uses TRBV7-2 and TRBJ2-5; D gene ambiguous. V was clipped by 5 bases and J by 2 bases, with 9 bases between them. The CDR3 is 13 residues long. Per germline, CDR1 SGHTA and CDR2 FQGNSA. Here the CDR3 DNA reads TGTGCCAGCAGCGGAGCATATCAAGAGACCCAGTACTTC. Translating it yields CASSGAYQETQYF.

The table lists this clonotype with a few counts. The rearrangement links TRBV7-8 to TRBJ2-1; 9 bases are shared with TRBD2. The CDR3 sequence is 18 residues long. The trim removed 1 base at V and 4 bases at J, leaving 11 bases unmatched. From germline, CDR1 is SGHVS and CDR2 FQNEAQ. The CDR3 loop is CASSLGGVASGVYNEQFF. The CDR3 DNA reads TGTGCCAGCAGCTTAGGGGGCGTGGCTAGCGGGGTTTACAATGAGCAGTTCTTC.

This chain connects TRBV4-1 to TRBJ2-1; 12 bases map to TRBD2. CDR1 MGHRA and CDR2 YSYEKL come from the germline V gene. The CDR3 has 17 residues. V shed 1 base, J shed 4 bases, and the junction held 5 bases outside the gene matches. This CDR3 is CASSQGLAGDYYNEQFF. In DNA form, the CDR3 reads TGCGCCAGCAGCCAAGGACTAGCGGGGGATTATTACAATGAGCAGTTCTTC.

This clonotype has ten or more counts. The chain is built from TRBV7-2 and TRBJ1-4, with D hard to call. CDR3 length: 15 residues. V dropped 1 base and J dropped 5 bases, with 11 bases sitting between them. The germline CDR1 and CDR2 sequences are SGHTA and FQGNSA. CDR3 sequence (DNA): TGTGCCAGCAGCTTAGTTCCCTCCGGGAATGAAAAACTGTTTTTT. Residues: CASSLVPSGNEKLFF.

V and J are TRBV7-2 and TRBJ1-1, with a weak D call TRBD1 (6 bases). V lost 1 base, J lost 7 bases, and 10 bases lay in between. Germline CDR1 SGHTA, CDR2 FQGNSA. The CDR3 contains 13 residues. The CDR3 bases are TGTGCCAGCAGCTTAGTAGTACAGGGTGAAGCTTTCTTT. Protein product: CASSLVVQGEAFF.

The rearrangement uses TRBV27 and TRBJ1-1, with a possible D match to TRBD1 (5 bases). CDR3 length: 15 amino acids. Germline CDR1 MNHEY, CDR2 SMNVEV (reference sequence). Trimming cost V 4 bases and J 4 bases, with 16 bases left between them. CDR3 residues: CASSSLQARITEAFF. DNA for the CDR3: TGTGCCAGCAGTTCGTTACAGGCCCGGATCACTGAAGCTTTCTTT.

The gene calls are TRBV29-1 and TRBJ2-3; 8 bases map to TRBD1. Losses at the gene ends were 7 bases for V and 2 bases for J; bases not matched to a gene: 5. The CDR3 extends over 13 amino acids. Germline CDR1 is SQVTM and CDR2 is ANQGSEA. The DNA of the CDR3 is TGCAGCGCTGCACAGGGGGTCACAGATACGCAGTATTTT. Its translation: CSAAQGVTDTQYF.

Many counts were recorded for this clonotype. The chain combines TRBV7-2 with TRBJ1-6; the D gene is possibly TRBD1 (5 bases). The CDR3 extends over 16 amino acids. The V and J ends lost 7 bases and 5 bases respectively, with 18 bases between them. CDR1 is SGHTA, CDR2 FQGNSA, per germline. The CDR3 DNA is TGTGCCAGCAATAGTGGGTCAGGGTACCATAATTCACCCCTCCACTTT. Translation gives CASNSGSGYHNSPLHF.

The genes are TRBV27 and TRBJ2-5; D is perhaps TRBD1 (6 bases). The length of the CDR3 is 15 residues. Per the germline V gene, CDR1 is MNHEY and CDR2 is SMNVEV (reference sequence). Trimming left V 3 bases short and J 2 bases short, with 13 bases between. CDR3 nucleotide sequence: TGTGCCAGCAGTTTTATATGGGGGCCGCAAGAGACCCAGTACTTC. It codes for CASSFIWGPQETQYF.

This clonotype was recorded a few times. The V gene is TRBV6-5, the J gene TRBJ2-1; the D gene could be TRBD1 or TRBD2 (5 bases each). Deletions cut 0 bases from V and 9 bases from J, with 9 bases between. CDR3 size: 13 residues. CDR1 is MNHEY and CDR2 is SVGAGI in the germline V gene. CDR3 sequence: CASSYSIGTEQFF. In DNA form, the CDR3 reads TGTGCCAGCAGTTACTCTATAGGGACTGAGCAGTTCTTC.

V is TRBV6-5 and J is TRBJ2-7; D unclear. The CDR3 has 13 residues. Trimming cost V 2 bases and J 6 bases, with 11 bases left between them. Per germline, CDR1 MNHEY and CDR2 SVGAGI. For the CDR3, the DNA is TGTGCCAGCAGTTACCCGGGCTTATCCGAGCAGTACTTC. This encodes CASSYPGLSEQYF.

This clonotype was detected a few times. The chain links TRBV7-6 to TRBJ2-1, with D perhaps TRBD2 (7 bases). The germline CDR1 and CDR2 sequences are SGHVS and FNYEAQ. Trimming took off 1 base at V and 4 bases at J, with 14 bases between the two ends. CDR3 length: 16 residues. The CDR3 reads CASSLVGGGPYNEQFF. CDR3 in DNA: TGTGCCAGCAGCTTAGTGGGGGGGGGGCCTTACAATGAGCAGTTCTTC.

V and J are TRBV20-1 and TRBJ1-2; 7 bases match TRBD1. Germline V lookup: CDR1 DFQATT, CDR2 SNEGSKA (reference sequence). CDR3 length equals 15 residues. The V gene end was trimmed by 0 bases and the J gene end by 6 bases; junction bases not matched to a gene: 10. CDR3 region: CSARDRNGTANGYTF. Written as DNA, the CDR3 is TGCAGTGCTAGAGACCGAAACGGGACAGCTAATGGCTACACCTTC.

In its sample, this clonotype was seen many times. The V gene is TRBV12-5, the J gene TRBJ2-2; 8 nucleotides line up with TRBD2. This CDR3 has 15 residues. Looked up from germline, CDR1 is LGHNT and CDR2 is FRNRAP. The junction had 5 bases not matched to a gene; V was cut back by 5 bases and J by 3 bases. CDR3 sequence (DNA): TGTGCTAGTGGTCCTGGGACTAGGTACACCGGGGAGCTGTTTTTT. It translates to CASGPGTRYTGELFF. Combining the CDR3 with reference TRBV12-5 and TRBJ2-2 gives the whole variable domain DARVTQTPRHKVTEMGQEVTMRCQPILGHNTVFWYRQTMMQGLELLAYFRNRAPLDDSGMPKDRFSAEMPDATLATLKIQPSEPRDSAVYFCASGPGTRYTGELFFGEGSRLTVL.

The CDR3 DNA reads as TGTGCCACCAGTGGCGCTGACACCGACTATGGCTACACCTTC. As protein: CATSGADTDYGYTF. The rearrangement links TRBV24-1 to TRBJ1-2; D uncertain. The germline V gene encodes CDR1 KGHDR and CDR2 SFDVKD. CDR3 length: 14 residues. Trimming removed 5 bases from V and 3 bases from J, with 12 bases in between.

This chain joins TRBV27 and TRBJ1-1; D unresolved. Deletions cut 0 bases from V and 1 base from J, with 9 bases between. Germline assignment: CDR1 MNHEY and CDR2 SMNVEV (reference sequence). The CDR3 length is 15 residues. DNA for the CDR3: TGTGCCAGCAGTTTATCCTTAGACGCGAACACTGAAGCTTTCTTT. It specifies CASSLSLDANTEAFF.

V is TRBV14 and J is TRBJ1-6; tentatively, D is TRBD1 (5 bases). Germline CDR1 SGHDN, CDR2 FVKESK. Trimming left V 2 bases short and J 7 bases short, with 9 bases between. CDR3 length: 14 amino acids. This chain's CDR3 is CASSQRNRNSPLHF. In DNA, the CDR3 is TGTGCCAGCAGCCAACGAAACAGGAATTCACCCCTCCACTTT. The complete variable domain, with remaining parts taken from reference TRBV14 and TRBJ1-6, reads EAGVTQFPSHSVIEKGQTVTLRCDPISGHDNLYWYRRVMGKEIKFLLHFVKESKQDESGMPNNRFLAERTGGTYSTLKVQPAELEDSGVYFCASSQRNRNSPLHFGNGTRLTVT.

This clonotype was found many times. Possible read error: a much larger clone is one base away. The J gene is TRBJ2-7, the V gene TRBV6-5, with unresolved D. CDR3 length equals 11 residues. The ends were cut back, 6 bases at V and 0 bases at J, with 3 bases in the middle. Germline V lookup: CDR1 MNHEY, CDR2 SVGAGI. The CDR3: CASSHSYEQYF. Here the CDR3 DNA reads TGTGCCAGCAGCCACTCCTACGAGCAGTACTTC.

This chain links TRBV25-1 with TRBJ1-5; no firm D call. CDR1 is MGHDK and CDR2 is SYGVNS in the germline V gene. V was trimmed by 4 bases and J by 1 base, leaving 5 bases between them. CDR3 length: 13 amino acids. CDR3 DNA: TGTGCCAGCAGTGGGGTGAGCAATCAGCCCCAGCATTTT. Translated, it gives CASSGVSNQPQHF.

For the CDR3, the DNA is TGTGCCAGCAGTTTGGGTCGGTCCTGGGAGCAGTACTTC. Amino acids: CASSLGRSWEQYF. V usage is TRBV27 and J usage is TRBJ2-7; D gene unclear. Germline values: CDR1 MNHEY, CDR2 SMNVEV (reference sequence). The CDR3 is 13 amino acids. V lost 3 bases to trimming and J lost 7 bases, with 13 bases between them.

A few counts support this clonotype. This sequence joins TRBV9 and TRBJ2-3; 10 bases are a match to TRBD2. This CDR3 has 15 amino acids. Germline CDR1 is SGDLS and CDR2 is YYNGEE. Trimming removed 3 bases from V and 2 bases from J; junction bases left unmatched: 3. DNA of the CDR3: TGTGCCAGCAGCGCTAGCGGGGGCACCACAGATACGCAGTATTTT. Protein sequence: CASSASGGTTDTQYF.

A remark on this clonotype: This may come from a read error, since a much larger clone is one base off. The CDR3 reads CVSIQKGGPTDTQYF. The CDR3 nucleotides are TGTGTCAGCATCCAAAAGGGGGGGCCAACAGATACGCAGTATTTT. This sequence joins TRBV7-2 and TRBJ2-3; D may be TRBD2 (7 bases). This CDR3 is built from 15 residues. Germline CDR1 is SGHTA and CDR2 is FQGNSA.

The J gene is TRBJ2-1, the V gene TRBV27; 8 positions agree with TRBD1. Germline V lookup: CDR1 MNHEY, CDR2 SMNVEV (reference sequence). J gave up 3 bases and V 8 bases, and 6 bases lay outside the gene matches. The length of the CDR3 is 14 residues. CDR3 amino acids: CASRSGGFYNEQFF. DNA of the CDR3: TGTGCCAGCCGTTCAGGGGGCTTCTACAATGAGCAGTTCTTC.

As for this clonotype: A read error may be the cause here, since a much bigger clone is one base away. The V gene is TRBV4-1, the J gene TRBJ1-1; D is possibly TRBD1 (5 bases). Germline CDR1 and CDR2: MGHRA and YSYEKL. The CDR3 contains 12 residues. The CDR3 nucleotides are TGCGCCAGCACCCAAGGGGACACTGAAGCTTTCTTT. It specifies CASTQGDTEAFF.

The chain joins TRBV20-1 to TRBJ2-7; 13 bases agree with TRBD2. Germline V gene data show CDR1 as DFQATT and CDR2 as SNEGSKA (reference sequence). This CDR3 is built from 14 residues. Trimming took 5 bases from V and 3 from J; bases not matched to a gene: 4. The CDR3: CSASGLAGDYEQYF. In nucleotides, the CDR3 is TGCAGTGCTTCCGGACTAGCGGGGGACTACGAGCAGTACTTC.

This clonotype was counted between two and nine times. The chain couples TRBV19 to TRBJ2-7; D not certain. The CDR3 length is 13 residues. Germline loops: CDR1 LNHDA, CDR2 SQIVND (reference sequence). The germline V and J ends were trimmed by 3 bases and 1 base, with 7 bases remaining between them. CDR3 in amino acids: CASSISRSYEQYF. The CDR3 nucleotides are TGTGCCAGTAGTATTTCCAGGTCCTACGAGCAGTACTTC.